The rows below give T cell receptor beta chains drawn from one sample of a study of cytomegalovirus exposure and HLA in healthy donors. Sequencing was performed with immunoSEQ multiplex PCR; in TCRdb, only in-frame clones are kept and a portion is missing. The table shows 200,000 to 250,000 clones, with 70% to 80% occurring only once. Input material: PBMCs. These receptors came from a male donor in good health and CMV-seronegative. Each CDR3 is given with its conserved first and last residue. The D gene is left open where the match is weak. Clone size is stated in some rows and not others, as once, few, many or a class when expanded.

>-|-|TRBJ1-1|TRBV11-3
TGTGCCAGCAGCTTAGGGCTGAACACTGAAGCTTTCTTT
CASSLGLNTEAFF
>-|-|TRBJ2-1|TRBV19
TGTGCCAGTAGTATTTGGGGCCATGAGCAGTTCTTC
CASSIWGHEQFF
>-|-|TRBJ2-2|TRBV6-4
TGTGCCAGCGAAAATGGAGGCACCGGGGAGCTGTTTTTT
CASENGGTGELFF
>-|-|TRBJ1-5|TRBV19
TGTGCCAGTAAGGCCCGAGGGTACGAGGCCCAGCATTTT
CASKARGYEAQHF
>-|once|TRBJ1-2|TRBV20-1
TGCAGTGCTAGCTATAGCTACACCTTC
CSASYSYTF
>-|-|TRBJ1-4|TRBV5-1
TGCGCCAGCAGATTTGGGCCCGCCCTGGCTAATGAAAAACTGTTTTTT
CASRFGPALANEKLFF
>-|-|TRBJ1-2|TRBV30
TGTGCCTGGACCCGGACAGAGACCGGCTATGGCTACACCTTC
CAWTRTETGYGYTF
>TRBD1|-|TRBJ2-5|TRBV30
TGTGCCTGGAGCAGGGGGACAGGGCAAGAGACCCAGTACTTC
CAWSRGTGQETQYF
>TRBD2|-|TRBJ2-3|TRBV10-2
TGCGCCAGCAGTCCGAGCGGGAGACCCACAGATACGCAGTATTTT
CASSPSGRPTDTQYF
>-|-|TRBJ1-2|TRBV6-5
TGTGCCAGCAGTCCCCCGCGGCCGGCTGGGGGCTACACCTTC
CASSPPRPAGGYTF
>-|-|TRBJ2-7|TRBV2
TGTGCCAGCAGGGGCAGGGTGCAGTACGAGCAGTACTTC
CASRGRVQYEQYF
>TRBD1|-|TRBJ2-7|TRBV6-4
TGTGCCAGCAGTGACAATTGGATCACAGGGGCAACCTGCTCCTACGAGCAGTACTTC
CASSDNWITGATCSYEQYF
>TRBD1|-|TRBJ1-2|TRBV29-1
TGCAGCGTTACTCCACAGGGGGCTGATGGTGGCTACACCTTC
CSVTPQGADGGYTF
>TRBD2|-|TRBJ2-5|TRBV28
TGTGCCAGCAGTTTTCGGGGGGGCGAAGAGACCCAGTACTTC
CASSFRGGEETQYF
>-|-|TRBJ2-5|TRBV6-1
TGTGCCAGCAGTCTTCGGCGGATCCAAGAGACCCAGTACTTC
CASSLRRIQETQYF